This T cell receptor (beta chain) was sequenced in a study of shared clonotypes between healthy human individuals. General study findings and limits: Clonotype sharing among donors likely depends on sequencing depth. What limited the represented genetic and exposure-history diversity was the small number of donors.

On this clone: The antigen is unknown.

Donors comprised healthy HIV-negative adults lacking recent acute infections or vaccinations. Sequencing used immunoSEQ multiplex PCR; TCRdb keeps in-frame clones, though not all of them. The repertoire holds approximately 1.5 million clones, nearly 99% seen once, with about 0.45% in the top ten. J lost 6 bases, V lost 4 bases, and 12 bases had no gene match. The CDR3 contains 17 residues. Germline V gene lookup returns CDR1 SGHVS and CDR2 FQNEAQ. This TCR derives from a man younger than 40 in good health. The source material was naive CD4+ T cells sorted from blood. Specified subset: CD45RA+ positively selected. The rearrangement links TRBV7-8 to TRBJ1-5; 10 bases map to TRBD1. The CDR3 sequence is CASSSSPGTGAGQPQHF. For the CDR3, the DNA is TGTGCCAGCAGCTCCTCCCCCGGGACAGGGGCGGGTCAGCCCCAGCATTTT.